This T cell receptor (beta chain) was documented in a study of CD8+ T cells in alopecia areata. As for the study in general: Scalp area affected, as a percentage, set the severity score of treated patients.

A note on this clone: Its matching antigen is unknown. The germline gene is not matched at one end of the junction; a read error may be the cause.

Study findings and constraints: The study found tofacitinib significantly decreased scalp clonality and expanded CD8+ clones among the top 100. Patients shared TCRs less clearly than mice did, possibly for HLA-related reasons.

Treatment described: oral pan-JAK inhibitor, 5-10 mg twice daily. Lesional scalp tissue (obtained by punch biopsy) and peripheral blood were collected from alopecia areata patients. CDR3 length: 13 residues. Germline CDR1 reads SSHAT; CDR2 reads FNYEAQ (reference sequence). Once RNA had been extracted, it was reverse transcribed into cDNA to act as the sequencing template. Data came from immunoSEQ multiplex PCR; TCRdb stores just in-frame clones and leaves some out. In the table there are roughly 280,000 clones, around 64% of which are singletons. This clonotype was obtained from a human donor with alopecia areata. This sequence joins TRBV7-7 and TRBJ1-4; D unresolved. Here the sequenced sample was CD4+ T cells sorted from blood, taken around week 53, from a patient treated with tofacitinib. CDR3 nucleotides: TGTGCTAGCAGCTTAAGGACTGGTGAAAAACTGTTTTTT. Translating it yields CASSLRTGEKLFF.